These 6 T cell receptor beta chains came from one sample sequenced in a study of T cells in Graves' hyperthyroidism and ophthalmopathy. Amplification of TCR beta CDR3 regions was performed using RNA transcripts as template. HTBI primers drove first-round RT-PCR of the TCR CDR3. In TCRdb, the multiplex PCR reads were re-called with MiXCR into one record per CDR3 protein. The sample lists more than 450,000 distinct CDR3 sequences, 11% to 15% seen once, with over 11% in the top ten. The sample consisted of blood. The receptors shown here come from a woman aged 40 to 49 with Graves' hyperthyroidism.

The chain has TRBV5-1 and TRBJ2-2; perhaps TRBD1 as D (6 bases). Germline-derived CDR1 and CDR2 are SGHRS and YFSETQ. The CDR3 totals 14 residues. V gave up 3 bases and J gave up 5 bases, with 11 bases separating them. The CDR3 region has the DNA TGCGCCAGCAGCTCCATCGGACAGACCGGGGAGCTGTTTTTT. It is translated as CASSSIGQTGELFF.

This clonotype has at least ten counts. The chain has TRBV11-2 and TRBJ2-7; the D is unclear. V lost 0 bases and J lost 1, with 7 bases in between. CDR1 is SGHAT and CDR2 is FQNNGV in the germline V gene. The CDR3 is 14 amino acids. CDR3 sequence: CASSLDPVSYEQYF. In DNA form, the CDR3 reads TGTGCCAGCAGCTTAGACCCCGTTTCCTACGAGCAGTACTTC.

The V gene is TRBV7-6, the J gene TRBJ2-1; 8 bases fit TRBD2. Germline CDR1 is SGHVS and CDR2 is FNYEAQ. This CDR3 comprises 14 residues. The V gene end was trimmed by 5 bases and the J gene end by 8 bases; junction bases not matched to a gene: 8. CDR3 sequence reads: CASSGSGTRDEQFF. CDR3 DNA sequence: TGTGCCAGCAGCGGATCCGGGACTAGAGATGAGCAGTTCTTC.

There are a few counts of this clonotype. CDR3 DNA: TGCAGTGCGACTCAGGGGGCAACTAATGAAAAACTGTTTTTT. Its translation is CSATQGATNEKLFF. The V call is TRBV20-1, the J call TRBJ1-4; TRBD1 aligns across 7 bases. V lost 6 bases, J lost 0 bases, and 4 bases stayed unmatched. Germline lookup yields CDR1 DFQATT and CDR2 SNEGSKA (reference sequence). The CDR3 spans 14 residues.

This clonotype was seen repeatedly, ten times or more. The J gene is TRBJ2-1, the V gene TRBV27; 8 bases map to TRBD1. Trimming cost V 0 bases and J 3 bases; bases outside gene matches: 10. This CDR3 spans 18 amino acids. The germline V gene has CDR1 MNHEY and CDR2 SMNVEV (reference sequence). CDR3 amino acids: CASSLSPDRGDFYNEQFF. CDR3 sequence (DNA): TGTGCCAGCAGTTTATCCCCCGACAGGGGTGATTTCTACAATGAGCAGTTCTTC.

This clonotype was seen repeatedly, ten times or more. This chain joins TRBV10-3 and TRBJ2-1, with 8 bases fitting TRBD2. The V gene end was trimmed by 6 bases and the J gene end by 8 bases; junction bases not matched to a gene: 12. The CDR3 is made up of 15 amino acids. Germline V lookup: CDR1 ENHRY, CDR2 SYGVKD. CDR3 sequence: CAISRLRREDDEQFF. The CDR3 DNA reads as TGTGCCATCAGCCGGTTGCGGCGGGAGGACGATGAGCAGTTCTTC.